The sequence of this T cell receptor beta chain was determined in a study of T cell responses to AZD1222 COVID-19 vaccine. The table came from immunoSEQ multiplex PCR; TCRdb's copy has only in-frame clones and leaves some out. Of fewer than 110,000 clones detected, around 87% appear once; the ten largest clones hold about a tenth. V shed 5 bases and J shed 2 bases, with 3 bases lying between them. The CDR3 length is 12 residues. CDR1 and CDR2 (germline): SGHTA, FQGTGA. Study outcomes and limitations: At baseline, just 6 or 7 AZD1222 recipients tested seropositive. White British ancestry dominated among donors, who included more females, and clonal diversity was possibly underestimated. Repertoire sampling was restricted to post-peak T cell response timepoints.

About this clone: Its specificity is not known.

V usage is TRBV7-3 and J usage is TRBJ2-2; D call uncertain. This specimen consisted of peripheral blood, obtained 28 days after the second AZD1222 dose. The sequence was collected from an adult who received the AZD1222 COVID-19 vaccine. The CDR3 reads CASSPNTGELFF. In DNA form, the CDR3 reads TGTGCCAGCAGCCCCAACACCGGGGAGCTGTTTTTT.